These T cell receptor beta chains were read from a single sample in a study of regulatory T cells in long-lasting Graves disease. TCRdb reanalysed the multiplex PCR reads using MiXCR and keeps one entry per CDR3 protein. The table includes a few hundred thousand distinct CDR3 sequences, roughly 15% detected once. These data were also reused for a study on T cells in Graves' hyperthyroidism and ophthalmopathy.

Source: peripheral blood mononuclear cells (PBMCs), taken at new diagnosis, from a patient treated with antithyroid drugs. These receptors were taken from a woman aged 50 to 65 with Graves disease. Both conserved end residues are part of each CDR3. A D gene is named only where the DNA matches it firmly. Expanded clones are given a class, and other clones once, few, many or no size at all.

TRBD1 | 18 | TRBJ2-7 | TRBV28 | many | CASSPVPGQGLSSYEQYF | TGTGCCAGCAGCCCCGTCCCGGGACAGGGATTGAGCTCCTACGAGCAGTACTTC
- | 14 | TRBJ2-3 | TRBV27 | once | CASSKGYSTDTQYF | TGTGCCAGCAGTAAAGGTTATAGCACAGATACGCAGTATTTT
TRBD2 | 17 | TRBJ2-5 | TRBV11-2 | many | CASSLARLAALGETQYF | TGTGCCAGCAGCTTAGCTAGACTAGCGGCCCTCGGGGAGACCCAGTACTTC
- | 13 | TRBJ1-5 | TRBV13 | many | CASSPGTNQPQHF | TGTGCCAGCAGCCCCGGGACGAATCAGCCCCAGCATTTT
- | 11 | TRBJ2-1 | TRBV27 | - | CASRRIHEQFF | TGTGCCAGCCGACGTATCCATGAGCAGTTCTTC
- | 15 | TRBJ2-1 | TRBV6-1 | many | CASSGLRPKGPYAFF | TGTGCCAGCAGTGGTCTCCGACCGAAGGGGCCATACGCGTTCTTC
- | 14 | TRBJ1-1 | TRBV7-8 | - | CASSPTGANTEAFF | TGTGCCAGCAGCCCGACCGGGGCGAACACTGAAGCTTTCTTT
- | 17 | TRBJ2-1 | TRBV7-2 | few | CASSRPGHPSSYNEQFF | TGTGCCAGCAGCCGACCAGGACACCCGAGCTCCTACAATGAGCAGTTCTTC
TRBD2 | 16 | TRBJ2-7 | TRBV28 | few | CASSQFAGEGRYEQYF | TGTGCCAGCAGCCAGTTTGCGGGGGAAGGGCGCTACGAGCAGTACTTC
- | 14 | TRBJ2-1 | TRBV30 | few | CAWSVRAPGDEQFF | TGTGCCTGGAGTGTACGAGCTCCTGGCGATGAGCAGTTCTTC
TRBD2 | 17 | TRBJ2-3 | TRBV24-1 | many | CATSDPGLAGNTDTQYF | TGTGCCACCAGCGACCCGGGACTAGCGGGAAACACAGATACGCAGTATTTT
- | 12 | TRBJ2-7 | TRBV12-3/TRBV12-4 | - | CASSLLRLEQYF | TGTGCCAGCAGTTTACTCCGGCTCGAGCAGTACTTC
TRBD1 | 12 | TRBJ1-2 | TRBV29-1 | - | CSVHRQGGGYTF | TGCAGCGTTCACAGACAGGGAGGTGGCTACACCTTC
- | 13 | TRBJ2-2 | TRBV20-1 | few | CSAQGGKDGELFF | TGCAGTGCTCAAGGTGGGAAGGACGGGGAGCTGTTTTTT
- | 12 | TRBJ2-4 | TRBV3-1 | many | CASSHPTGAKYF | TGTGCCAGCAGCCATCCTACAGGTGCAAAGTACTTC
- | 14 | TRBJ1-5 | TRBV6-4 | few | CAGRPGTSNQPQHF | TGTGCCGGCAGGCCAGGGACAAGCAATCAGCCCCAGCATTTT
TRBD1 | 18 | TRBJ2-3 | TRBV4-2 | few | CASSQPGTGIPSTDTQYF | TGTGCCAGCAGCCAACCCGGGACAGGAATACCTAGCACAGATACGCAGTATTTT
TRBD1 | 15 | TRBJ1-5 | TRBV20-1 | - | CSATGTGRGRQPQHF | TGCAGTGCTACCGGGACAGGCAGAGGACGACAGCCCCAGCATTTT
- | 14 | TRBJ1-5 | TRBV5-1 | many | CASSPGPSNQPQHF | TGCGCCAGCAGCCCAGGGCCGAGCAATCAGCCCCAGCATTTT
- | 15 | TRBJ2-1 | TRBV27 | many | CASSGRGGPYNEQFF | TGTGCCAGCAGTGGGCGGGGCGGTCCCTACAATGAGCAGTTCTTC
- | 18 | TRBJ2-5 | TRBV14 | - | CASSQEEEQGPIQETQYF | TGTGCCAGCAGCCAAGAGGAGGAACAGGGTCCTATCCAAGAGACCCAGTACTTC
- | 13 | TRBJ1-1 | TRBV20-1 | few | CSAKLTVNTEAFF | TGCAGTGCTAAGCTGACGGTAAACACTGAAGCTTTCTTT
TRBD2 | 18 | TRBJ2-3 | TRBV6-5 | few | CASSYVGSGRASTDTQYF | TGTGCCAGCAGTTACGTAGGTAGCGGGAGAGCTAGCACAGATACGCAGTATTTT
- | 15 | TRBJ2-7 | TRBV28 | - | CASSFVVGGAYEQYF | TGTGCCAGCAGTTTCGTGGTTGGGGGGGCTTACGAGCAGTACTTC
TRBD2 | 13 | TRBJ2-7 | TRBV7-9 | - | CASSSGLVGEQYF | TGTGCCAGCAGCTCGGGACTAGTAGGAGAGCAGTACTTC
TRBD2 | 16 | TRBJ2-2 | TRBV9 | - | CASSVGLAGNTGELFF | TGTGCCAGCAGCGTAGGACTAGCGGGAAACACCGGGGAGCTGTTTTTT
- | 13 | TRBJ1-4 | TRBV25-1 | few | CASSEGGREKLFF | TGTGCCAGCAGTGAGGGGGGTCGGGAAAAACTGTTTTTT
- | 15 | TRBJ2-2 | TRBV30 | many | CAWIRRQAYTGELFF | TGTGCCTGGATTCGGCGGCAGGCCTACACCGGGGAGCTGTTTTTT
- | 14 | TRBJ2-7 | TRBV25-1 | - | CASSSHVKGGEQYF | TGTGCCAGCAGTTCCCACGTGAAAGGTGGCGAGCAGTACTTC
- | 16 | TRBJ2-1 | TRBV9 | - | CASSVGGLGAFNEQLF | TGTGCCAGCAGCGTAGGGGGGCTGGGAGCATTCAATGAGCAGCTCTTC
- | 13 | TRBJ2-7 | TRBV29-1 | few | CSVGPGGSYEQYF | TGCAGCGTTGGCCCGGGTGGGTCCTACGAGCAGTACTTC
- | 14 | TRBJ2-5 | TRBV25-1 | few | CASSEPRGGETQYF | TGTGCCAGCAGTGAGCCTAGGGGTGGAGAGACCCAGTACTTC
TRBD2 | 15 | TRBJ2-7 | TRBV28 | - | CASSKGTSGTYEQYF | TGTGCCAGCAGCAAGGGGACTAGCGGCACCTACGAGCAGTACTTC
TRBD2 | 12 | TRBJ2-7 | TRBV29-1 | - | CSASTSSYGQYF | TGCAGCGCCTCGACTAGCTCCTACGGGCAGTACTTC
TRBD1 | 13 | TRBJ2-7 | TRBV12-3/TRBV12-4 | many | CASSDRGRYEQYF | TGTGCCAGCAGTGACAGGGGGCGGTACGAGCAGTACTTC
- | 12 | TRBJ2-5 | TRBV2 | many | CASSEGVETQYF | TGTGCCAGCAGTGAAGGGGTTGAGACCCAGTACTTC
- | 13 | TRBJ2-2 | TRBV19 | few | CASRTGLPGELFF | TGTGCCAGTAGAACGGGACTGCCCGGGGAGCTGTTTTTT
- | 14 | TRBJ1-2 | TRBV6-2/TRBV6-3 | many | CASSYSGGLYGYTF | TGTGCCAGCAGTTACTCCGGGGGACTCTATGGCTACACCTTC
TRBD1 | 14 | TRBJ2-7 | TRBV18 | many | CASSPMGRGHEQYF | TGTGCCAGCTCACCTATGGGCAGGGGGCACGAGCAGTACTTC
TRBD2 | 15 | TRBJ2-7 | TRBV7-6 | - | CASSWGLAGESEQYF | TGTGCCAGCAGCTGGGGACTAGCGGGAGAGTCCGAGCAGTACTTC
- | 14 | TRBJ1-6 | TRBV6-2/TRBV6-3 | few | CASSYTYSESPLHF | TGTGCCAGCAGTTACACTTACAGTGAATCACCCCTCCACTTT
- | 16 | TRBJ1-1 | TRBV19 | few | CASSIQAGRLNTEAFF | TGTGCCAGTAGTATTCAGGCCGGTCGATTGAACACTGAAGCTTTCTTT
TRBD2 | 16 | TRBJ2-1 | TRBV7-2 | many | CASRPRLAETYNEQFF | TGTGCCAGCAGGCCTAGGCTAGCGGAAACCTACAATGAGCAGTTCTTC
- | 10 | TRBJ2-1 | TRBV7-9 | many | CASGQQRQFF | TGTGCCAGTGGACAACAGAGGCAGTTCTTC
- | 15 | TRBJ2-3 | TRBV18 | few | CASSPPRSYTDTQYF | TGTGCCAGCTCACCACCAAGGTCTTACACAGATACGCAGTATTTT
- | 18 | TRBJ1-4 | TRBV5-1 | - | CASSLVGIRAATNEKLFF | TGCGCCAGCAGCTTGGTGGGGATCCGGGCGGCGACTAATGAAAAACTGTTTTTT
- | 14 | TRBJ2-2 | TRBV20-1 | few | CSAAGFANTGELFF | TGCAGTGCTGCGGGGTTCGCGAACACCGGGGAGCTGTTTTTT
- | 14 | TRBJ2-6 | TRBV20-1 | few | CSARDQAGANVLTF | TGCAGTGCTAGAGATCAGGCTGGGGCCAACGTCCTGACTTTC
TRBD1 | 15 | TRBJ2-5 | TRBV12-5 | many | CASALDRDGMETQYF | TGTGCTAGTGCCCTGGACAGGGACGGTATGGAGACCCAGTACTTC
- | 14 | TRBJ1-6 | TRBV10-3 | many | CAISAGARNSPLHF | TGTGCCATAAGTGCGGGGGCAAGGAATTCACCCCTCCACTTT